Listed here is a single T cell receptor (beta chain). Which antigen it targets is not known. No base qualities exist here, and no much larger clone lies one base off it. The time point label, as the study defines it: pretreatment peripheral blood. A total of some 30 patients with locally advanced or metastatic urothelial carcinoma, treated at Memorial Sloan Kettering on a trial protocol, made up the cohort. Peripheral blood mononuclear cells were collected pretreatment and during treatment, at between 1 and 8 total time points per patient. The Qiagen DNeasy Blood extraction kit was used to purify genomic DNA from total PBMCs and from tumor samples. Collected pretreatment and during treatment, PBMCs were isolated and stored as previously described. V is cut by 2 bases and J by 2 bases, and the space between the germline ends is 13 bases. The CDR3, from cysteine to phenylalanine, totals 16 residues. Only the CDR3 DNA stays, 48 bases, in frame from base 1. The germline V gene gives CDR1 as SGHTA and CDR2 as FQGNSA.

The data were obtained in a study of PD-L1 blockade in urothelial cancer (dated by TCRdb to 2017 to 2019). Concerning the study at large: Therapy was started at some point between 2013 and 2015 for all patients, and atezolizumab 1,200 mg was administered intravenously every 3 weeks. Patients had an ECOG performance status of 0 or 1 and had received between 0 and 3 prior chemotherapy regimens. Blood samples gave a median of around 140,000 T cells and roughly 83,000 unique TCRs, with a median clonality of 0.080. Progression-free survival longer than 6 months counted as durable clinical benefit, and TCR features were additionally tested against both progression-free and overall survival. The study, an exploratory multi-omic analysis, examined somatic, immune and clinical correlates of response to PD-L1 blockade with atezolizumab in urothelial cancer. Pretreatment blood TCR-seq was available for about 30 patients, at least one posttreatment blood collection was obtained for 25 or so patients, and tumor TCR-seq was available for 25 or so patients. TCR sequencing covered pretreatment tumor samples and matched, serially collected peripheral blood taken before and after atezolizumab treatment. Blood samples were analyzed at two time points: 3 weeks after treatment start (second dose) and 6 weeks after treatment start. Durable clinical benefit was achieved by nine patients but not by the remaining 20. In the same patients, pretreatment tumors underwent whole exome sequencing and RNA sequencing in addition to TCR sequencing. About 90% of the 29 patients were identified as males with urothelial cancer of bladder origin, and a prior smoking history was reported by 18 of 29 patients.

What the authors observed across the whole study: Patients with durable benefit showed greater expansion of tumor-associated TCR clones in peripheral blood 3 weeks after starting treatment (n ≈ 21, p = 0.022). Because the sample size was small (n of about 27) and many exploratory analyses were performed, the results are intended to be hypothesis-generating. Improved progression-free and overall survival was associated with having pretreatment peripheral blood TCR clonality below the median.

Synthetic TCR analog templates were spiked into each PCR so that absolute template abundance could be estimated from read counts. The immunoSEQ assay used bias-controlled V and J gene primers to amplify TCRbeta CDR3 regions from genomic DNA. Sequencing of rearranged TCRbeta segments was performed at approximately 20X coverage. Concerning the study's data processing: Sequencing errors were corrected by clustering and CDR3s were annotated against IMGT to assign V, D and J genes. Downstream analyses used only productive TCRbeta rearrangements and left out out-of-frame or stop-codon sequences. Clonality was calculated as one minus the Shannon entropy normalized by the log of the number of unique productive sequences. Fisher's exact test with Benjamini-Hochberg correction, at a threshold of adjusted p below 0.01, was used to find clones that differed between time points or between blood and tumor. TCRdb's version of the immuneACCESS table is confined to in-frame rearrangements and falls short of the full clone set. An unresolved V gene accounts for under half of the shortfall where checked; the remainder is of unknown origin. V, J and clone size are those of that table, while D and trimming were read from the DNA. This sample gives about 63,000 clones in total; about four fifths of them show up just once. The top ten hold approximately 5.1% of the sample.

The chain employs TRBV7-2 and TRBJ1-5; no D gene can be assigned with confidence. The starting material was PBMCs, obtained around atezolizumab (anti-PD-L1) treatment. This TCR was sampled from a man between 65 and 85 years old with urothelial cancer. This receptor carries the CDR3 CASSLSGLLRNQPQHF. Here is the DNA: TGTGCCAGCAGCTTATCCGGACTCTTGCGCAATCAGCCCCAGCATTTT.